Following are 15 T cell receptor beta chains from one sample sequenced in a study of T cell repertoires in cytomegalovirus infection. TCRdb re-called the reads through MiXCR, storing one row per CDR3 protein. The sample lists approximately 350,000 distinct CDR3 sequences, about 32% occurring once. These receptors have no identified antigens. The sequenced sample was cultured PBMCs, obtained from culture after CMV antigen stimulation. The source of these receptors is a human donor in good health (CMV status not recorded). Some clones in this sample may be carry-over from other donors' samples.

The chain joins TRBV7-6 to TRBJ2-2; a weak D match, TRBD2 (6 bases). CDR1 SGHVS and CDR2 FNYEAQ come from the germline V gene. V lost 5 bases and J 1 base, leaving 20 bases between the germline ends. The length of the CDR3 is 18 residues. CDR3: CASSPTATKRVNTGELFF. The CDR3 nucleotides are TGTGCCAGCAGCCCCACAGCGACTAAGCGGGTGAACACCGGGGAGCTGTTTTTT.

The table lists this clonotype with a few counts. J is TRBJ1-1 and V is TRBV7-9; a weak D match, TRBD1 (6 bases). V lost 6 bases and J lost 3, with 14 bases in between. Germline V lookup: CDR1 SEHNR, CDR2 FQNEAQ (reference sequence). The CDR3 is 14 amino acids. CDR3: CASRRRGADTEAFF. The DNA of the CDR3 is TGTGCCAGCAGACGGCGGGGGGCGGACACTGAAGCTTTCTTT. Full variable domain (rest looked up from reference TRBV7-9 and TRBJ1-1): DTGVSQNPRHKITKRGQNVTFRCDPISEHNRLYWYRQTLGQGPEFLTYFQNEAQLEKSRLLSDRFSAERPKGSFSTLEIQRTEQGDSAMYLCASRRRGADTEAFFGQGTRLTVV.

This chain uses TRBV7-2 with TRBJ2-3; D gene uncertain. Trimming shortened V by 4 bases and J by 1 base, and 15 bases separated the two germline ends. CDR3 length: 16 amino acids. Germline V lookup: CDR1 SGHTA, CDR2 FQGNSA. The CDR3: CASSSISPLRTDTQYF. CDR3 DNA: TGTGCCAGCAGCTCCATATCCCCCCTCCGCACAGATACGCAGTATTTT.

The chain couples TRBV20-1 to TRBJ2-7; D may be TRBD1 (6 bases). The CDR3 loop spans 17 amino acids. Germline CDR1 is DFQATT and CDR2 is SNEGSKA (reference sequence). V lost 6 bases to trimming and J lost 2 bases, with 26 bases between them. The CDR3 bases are TGCAGTGCCAGGACGAGACAGGAGCGAAATCGACCCTACGAGCAGTACTTC. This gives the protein CSARTRQERNRPYEQYF.

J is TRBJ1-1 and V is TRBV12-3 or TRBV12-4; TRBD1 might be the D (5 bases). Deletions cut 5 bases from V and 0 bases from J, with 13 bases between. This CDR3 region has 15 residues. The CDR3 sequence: CASSPQEGMNTEAFF. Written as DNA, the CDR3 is TGTGCCAGCAGTCCCCAGGAGGGGATGAACACTGAAGCTTTCTTT.

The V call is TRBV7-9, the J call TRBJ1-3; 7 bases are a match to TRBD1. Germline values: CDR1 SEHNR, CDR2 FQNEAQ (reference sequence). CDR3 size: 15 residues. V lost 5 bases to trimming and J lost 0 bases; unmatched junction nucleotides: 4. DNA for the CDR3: TGTGCCAGCAGCCGACAGGGAGACTCTGGAAACACCATATATTTT. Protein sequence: CASSRQGDSGNTIYF.

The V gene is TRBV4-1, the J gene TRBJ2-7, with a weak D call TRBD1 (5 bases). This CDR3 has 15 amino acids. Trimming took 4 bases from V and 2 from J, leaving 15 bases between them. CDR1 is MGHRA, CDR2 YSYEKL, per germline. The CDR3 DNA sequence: TGCGCCAGCAGCCCAAAAAAGACAGCGCCCTACGAGCAGTACTTC. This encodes CASSPKKTAPYEQYF.

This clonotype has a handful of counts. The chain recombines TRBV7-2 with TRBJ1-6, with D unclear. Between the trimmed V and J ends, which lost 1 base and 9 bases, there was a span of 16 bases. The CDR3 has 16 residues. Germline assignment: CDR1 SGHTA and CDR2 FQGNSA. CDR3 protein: CASSLDGGPFGSPLHF. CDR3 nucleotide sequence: TGTGCCAGCAGCTTAGACGGAGGACCCTTCGGTTCACCCCTCCACTTT.

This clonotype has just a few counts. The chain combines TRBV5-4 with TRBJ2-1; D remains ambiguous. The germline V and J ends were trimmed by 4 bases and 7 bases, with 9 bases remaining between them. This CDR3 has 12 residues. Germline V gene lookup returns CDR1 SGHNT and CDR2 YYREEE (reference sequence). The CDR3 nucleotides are TGTGCCAGCAGCGCGACCTTGAATGAGCAGTTCTTC. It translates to CASSATLNEQFF.

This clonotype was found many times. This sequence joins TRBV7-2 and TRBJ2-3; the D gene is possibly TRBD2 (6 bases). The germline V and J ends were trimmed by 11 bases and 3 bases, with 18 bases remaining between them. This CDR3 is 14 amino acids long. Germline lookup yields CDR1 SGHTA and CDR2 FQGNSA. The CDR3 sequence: CAGEERLVTDTQYF. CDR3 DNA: TGTGCCGGGGAGGAGCGACTAGTAACAGATACGCAGTATTTT.

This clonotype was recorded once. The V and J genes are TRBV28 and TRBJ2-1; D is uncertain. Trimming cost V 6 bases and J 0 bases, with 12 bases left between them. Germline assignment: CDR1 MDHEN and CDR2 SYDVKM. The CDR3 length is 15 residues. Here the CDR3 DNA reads TGTGCCAGCAGCAACCTAACTTTCTCCTACAATGAGCAGTTCTTC. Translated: CASSNLTFSYNEQFF.

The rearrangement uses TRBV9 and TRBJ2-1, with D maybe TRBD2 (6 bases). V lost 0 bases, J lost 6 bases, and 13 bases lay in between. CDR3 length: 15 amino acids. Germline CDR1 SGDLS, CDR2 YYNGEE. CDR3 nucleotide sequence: TGTGCCAGCAGCGTAGAAACCAGCGGGCGCAATGAGCAGTTCTTC. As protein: CASSVETSGRNEQFF.

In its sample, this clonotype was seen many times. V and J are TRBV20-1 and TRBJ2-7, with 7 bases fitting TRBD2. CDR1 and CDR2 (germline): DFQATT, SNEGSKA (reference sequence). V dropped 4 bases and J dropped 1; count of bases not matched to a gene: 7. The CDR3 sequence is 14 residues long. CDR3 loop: CSATPGAGSYEQYV. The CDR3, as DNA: TGCAGTGCTACCCCTGGAGCGGGATCCTACGAGCAGTACGTC.

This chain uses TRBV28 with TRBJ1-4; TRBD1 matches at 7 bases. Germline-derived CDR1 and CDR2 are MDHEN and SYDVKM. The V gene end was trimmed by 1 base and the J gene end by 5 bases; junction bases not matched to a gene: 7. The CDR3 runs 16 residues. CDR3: CASSLYFGTVNEKLFF. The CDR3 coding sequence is TGTGCCAGCAGTTTATATTTCGGGACAGTGAATGAAAAACTGTTTTTT.

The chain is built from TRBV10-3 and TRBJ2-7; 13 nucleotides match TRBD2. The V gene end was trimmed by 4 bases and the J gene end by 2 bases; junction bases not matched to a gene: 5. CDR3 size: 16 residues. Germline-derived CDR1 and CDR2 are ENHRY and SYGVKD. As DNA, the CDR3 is TGTGCCATCAGTGGCCAGGGACTAGCGGGAACCTACGAGCAGTACTTC. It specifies CAISGQGLAGTYEQYF.